This T cell receptor (beta chain) was found in a study of T cell repertoires in cytomegalovirus infection. TCRdb itself ran the reads through MiXCR, one entry per CDR3 protein. The profile covers about 160,000 distinct CDR3 sequences, with roughly 20% appearing a single time and about 25% taken by the ten largest. Germline V lookup: CDR1 SGHTA, CDR2 FQGTGA. The length of the CDR3 is 15 residues. V dropped 5 bases and J dropped 2; count of bases not matched to a gene: 9. This clonotype has more than one count but fewer than ten. Its antigen is not identified. Findings and limits, study-wide: Cumulative public TCR beta family frequency identified carriers of CMV plus the relevant HLA.

The chain recombines TRBV7-3 with TRBJ2-7, with TRBD1 matching over 7 bases. This specimen consisted of CD8+ T cells from cultured PBMCs, obtained from culture after CMV antigen stimulation. The sequence was collected from a human donor in good health (CMV status not recorded). Some clones in this sample may be carry-over from other donors' samples. The CDR3 sequence is CASSVEPGQTYEQYF. In DNA, the CDR3 is TGTGCCAGCAGCGTAGAGCCGGGACAGACCTACGAGCAGTACTTC. The full variable domain, its missing parts supplied by reference TRBV7-3 and TRBJ2-7, is GAGVSQTPSNKVTEKGKYVELRCDPISGHTALYWYRQSLGQGPEFLIYFQGTGAADDSGLPNDRFFAVRPEGSVSTLKIQRTERGDSAVYLCASSVEPGQTYEQYFGPGTRLTVT.